This T cell receptor beta chain was obtained from a study of blood T cell repertoires in COVID-19. In the study overall: Some COVID-19 samples were acute and others convalescent; all came from the United States, Italy and Spain. From T cells, B-cell-depleted T cells, or PBMCs came the material, which was cDNA or gDNA.

Some clones are missing from TCRdb's copy, which holds only in-frame ones; the method was immunoSEQ multiplex PCR. The top ten hold 0.65% to 0.9% of the sample, which has 500,000 or so clones, roughly nine tenths seen once. Participants reported their clinical history, and cohort assignment relied on those reports. Recovered Cohort 3 donors showed two negative PCRs, clearance, or symptom resolution. Germline assignment: CDR1 MNHNS and CDR2 SASEGT. The ends were cut back, 2 bases at V and 0 bases at J, with 10 bases in the middle. The CDR3 runs 15 residues. V and J are TRBV6-1 and TRBJ1-1, with D perhaps TRBD1 (5 bases). Sequencing was carried out using PBMCs or T cells enriched from blood (not recorded which). This TCR was recovered from a woman aged 18-30 years who had recovered from COVID-19. The CDR3 spells CASSEYGQMNTEAFF. For the CDR3, the DNA is TGTGCCAGCAGTGAATATGGACAAATGAACACTGAAGCTTTCTTT.